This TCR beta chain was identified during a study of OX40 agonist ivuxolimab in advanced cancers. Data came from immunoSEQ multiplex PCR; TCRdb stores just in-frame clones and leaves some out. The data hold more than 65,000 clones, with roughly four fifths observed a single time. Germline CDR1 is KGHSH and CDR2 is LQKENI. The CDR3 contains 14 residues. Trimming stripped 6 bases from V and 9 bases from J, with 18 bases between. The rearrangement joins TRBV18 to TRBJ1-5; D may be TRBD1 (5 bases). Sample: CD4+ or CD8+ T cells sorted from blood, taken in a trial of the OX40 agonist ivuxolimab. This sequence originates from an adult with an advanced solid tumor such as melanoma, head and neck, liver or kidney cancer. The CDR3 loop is CASSPRGGEGPQHF. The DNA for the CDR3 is TGTGCCAGCTCCCCAAGGGGTGGGGAAGGGCCCCAGCATTTT.